This T cell receptor (beta chain) is from a study of T cell repertoires in cytomegalovirus infection (dated by TCRdb to the late 2010s). With respect to the entire study: Donor HLA type was relevant to the analysis, as public TCR beta signatures indicated carriage of CMV infection together with the matching HLA type. What the study reported, not specific to this receptor: In the ex vivo response, HLA-C-restricted CMV-specific TCR beta clonotypes were dominant, and in two of eight donors the single most frequent clonotype came from this HLA-C-restricted group. In both this cohort and an independent cohort of 300 to 450 donors, the cumulative frequency of public TCR beta family members distinguished carriers of CMV infection plus the relevant HLA type.

Sequencing was carried out with an Illumina HiSeq 1500. The raw public reads went through TCRdb reprocessing: fastp at Q25, MiXCR clone calling, in-frame beta chains kept. Each record represents a unique CDR3 protein, reported with the most common genes and DNA among its rows. The sample profile shows fewer than 550,000 distinct CDR3 sequences; roughly 31% of them were found once. The ten largest clones take up roughly 15% of the sample. This clonotype was detected a few times. Its antigen has not been determined. No qualities accompany the bases; no much larger clone lies one base away. The CDR3 goes from the cysteine to the phenylalanine over 14 residues. Kept here is only the CDR3 DNA, which spans 42 bases and is read in frame from base 1. A distance of 10 bases separates the germline ends of V and J, which lose 6 bases and 0 bases respectively. CDR1 and CDR2 are read off the germline V gene (reference sequence) as MNHEY and SMNVEV.

The specimen was PBMCs. This receptor was taken from a human donor in good health (CMV status not recorded). Some clones in this sample may be carry-over from other donors' samples. The sequence is built from TRBV27 and TRBJ2-3, with TRBD1 tentatively as D gene (5 bases match). The nucleotides are TGTGCCAGCAGAATAGGGGTCAGCACAGATACGCAGTATTTT. The translation is CASRIGVSTDTQYF.